This TCR beta chain was sequenced for a study of blood T cell repertoires in COVID-19. Per the original data handling: Reference gene primer amplification in the assay estimated nucleated cell counts. TCRdb's copy holds only in-frame clones and misses some; the assay was immunoSEQ multiplex PCR. D and trimming come from the DNA, and the V and J calls and clone size come from that table. The profile shows about 320,000 clones, 89% of them singletons. Participants had their cohort set by participant-reported clinical history. The count of this clone is one. CDR3 size: 14 residues. The germline gives CDR1 SGHRS, CDR2 YFSETQ. With V trimmed by 2 bases and J by 6 bases, 4 bases remained unmatched.

Source material: PBMCs or T cells enriched from blood (not recorded which). The TCR sequence derives from a man aged 55 to 70 who had recovered from COVID-19. V is TRBV5-1 and J is TRBJ2-2, with 7 nucleotides matching TRBD1. The CDR3 protein is CASSLRQGPGELFF. The CDR3 DNA sequence: TGCGCCAGCAGCTTAAGACAGGGCCCCGGGGAGCTGTTTTTT.